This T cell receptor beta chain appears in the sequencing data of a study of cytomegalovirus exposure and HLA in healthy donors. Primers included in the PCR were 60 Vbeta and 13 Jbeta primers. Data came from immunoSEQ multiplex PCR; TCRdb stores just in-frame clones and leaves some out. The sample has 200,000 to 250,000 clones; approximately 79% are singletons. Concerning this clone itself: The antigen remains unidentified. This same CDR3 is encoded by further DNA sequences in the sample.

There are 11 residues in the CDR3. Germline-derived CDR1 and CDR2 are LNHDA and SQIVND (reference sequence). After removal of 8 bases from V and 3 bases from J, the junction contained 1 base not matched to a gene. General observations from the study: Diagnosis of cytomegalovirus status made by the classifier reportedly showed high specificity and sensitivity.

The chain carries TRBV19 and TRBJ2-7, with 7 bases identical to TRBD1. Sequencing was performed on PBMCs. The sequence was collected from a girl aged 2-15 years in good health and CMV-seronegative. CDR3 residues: CASGQVYEQYF. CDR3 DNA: TGTGCCAGTGGACAGGTCTACGAGCAGTACTTC. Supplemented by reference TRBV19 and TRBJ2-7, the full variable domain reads DGGITQSPKYLFRKEGQNVTLSCEQNLNHDAMYWYRQDPGQGLRLIYYSQIVNDFQKGDIAEGYSVSREKKESFPLTVTSAQKNPTAFYLCASGQVYEQYFGPGTRLTVT.